This TCR beta chain was captured in a study of T cell responses to AZD1222 COVID-19 vaccine. Broader study findings: Mapped onto spike, vaccine-associated CD4 TCRs spanned it and were dominant at 160-218 and 743-854. Among AZD1222 vaccinees, only five to seven were seropositive at baseline.

As concerns this clone: The antigen is not known.

This CDR3 comprises 14 residues. V shed 1 base and J shed 4 bases, with 10 bases lying between them. Germline CDR1 and CDR2: MGHRA and YSYEKL. This table comes from immunoSEQ multiplex PCR, and its TCRdb copy is limited to in-frame clones, with some not included. The table has 150,000 to 200,000 clones, about 85% seen once. This TCR was recovered from an adult in good health. The input for sequencing was peripheral blood, taken on day 0 of AZD1222 vaccination. The rearrangement joins TRBV4-1 to TRBJ2-5, with a weak D call TRBD1 (6 bases). CDR3 nucleotide sequence: TGCGCCAGCAGCCAAGTAAGGGGGTTAGAGACCCAGTACTTC. It specifies CASSQVRGLETQYF.